One sample yielded the 9 T cell receptor beta chains listed below, sequenced in a study of blood T cell repertoires in COVID-19. The table came from immunoSEQ multiplex PCR; TCRdb's copy has only in-frame clones and leaves some out. The sample carries about 360,000 clones, about 88% recorded once. Source material: peripheral blood. These receptors were collected from a woman aged 60-75 years with COVID-19, enrolled during active disease.

The chain is built from TRBV11-2 and TRBJ2-1, with 9 bases that match TRBD1. There are 13 residues in the CDR3. J gave up 9 bases and V 4 bases, and 4 bases lay outside the gene matches. Per the germline V gene, CDR1 is SGHAT and CDR2 is FQNNGV. CDR3 protein: CASSSGQGLEQFF. In DNA form, the CDR3 reads TGTGCCAGCAGCTCGGGACAGGGTCTTGAGCAGTTCTTC.

This clone was detected only once. This chain links TRBV6-2 or TRBV6-3 with TRBJ1-2; D uncertain. This CDR3 spans 15 amino acids. Deletions cut 2 bases from V and 0 bases from J, with 10 bases between. Germline CDR1 MNHEY, CDR2 SVGEGT. The CDR3 is CASSYVENTNYGYTF. CDR3 bases: TGTGCCAGCAGTTACGTAGAAAATACTAACTATGGCTACACCTTC.

The chain combines TRBV7-2 with TRBJ2-1; 7 bases map to TRBD2. CDR1 is SGHTA and CDR2 is FQGNSA in the germline V gene. This CDR3 is 16 amino acids long. The ends lost 5 bases at V and 9 bases at J; junction bases unmatched: 16. The CDR3 loop reads CASSPRYSGAGGEQFF. The DNA of the CDR3 is TGTGCCAGCAGCCCCAGGTACAGCGGGGCCGGGGGTGAGCAGTTCTTC.

V gene TRBV5-5 combines with J gene TRBJ2-7; 8 positions agree with TRBD1. With V trimmed by 4 bases and J by 4 bases, 1 base remained unmatched. This CDR3 comprises 12 residues. CDR1 and CDR2 (germline): SGHKS, YYEKEE (reference sequence). The DNA of the CDR3 is TGTGCCAGCAGCAGACAGGGGTACGAGCAGTACTTC. Amino acids: CASSRQGYEQYF. The full variable domain, in which reference TRBV5-5 and TRBJ2-7 provide the parts outside the CDR3, is DAGVTQSPTHLIKTRGQQVTLRCSPISGHKSVSWYQQVLGQGPQFIFQYYEKEERGRGNFPDRFSARQFPNYSSELNVNALLLGDSALYLCASSRQGYEQYFGPGTRLTVT.

The chain employs TRBV11-3 and TRBJ2-7, with D perhaps matching TRBD2 (6 bases). CDR3 length equals 19 residues. V was pared by 0 bases and J by 2 bases, with 23 bases between. CDR1 and CDR2 from the germline V gene are SGHNT and YENEEA. Here the CDR3 DNA reads TGTGCCAGCAGCTTAGACCCCAGGAGGGCAGGGATGGAAGCCTACGAGCAGTACTTC. Protein sequence: CASSLDPRRAGMEAYEQYF.

The rearrangement joins TRBV7-9 to TRBJ2-3; 11 bases align to TRBD1. Germline CDR1 and CDR2: SEHNR and FQNEAQ (reference sequence). Unmatched junction bases numbered 9, after V lost 2 bases and J lost 8 bases. The CDR3 covers 16 residues. DNA for the CDR3: TGTGCCAGCAGCTTACTAGGACAGGGGGCTATTTTTACGCAGTATTTT. It translates to CASSLLGQGAIFTQYF.

This chain uses TRBV30 with TRBJ1-3; D might be TRBD1 (5 bases). The length of the CDR3 is 14 residues. The germline V gene has CDR1 GTSNPN and CDR2 SVGIG (reference sequence). V was cut by 4 bases and J by 2 bases, with 12 bases left in between. This CDR3 reads CAWTPGTAGNTIYF. The CDR3 coding sequence is TGTGCCTGGACCCCCGGGACTGCTGGAAACACCATATATTTT.

About this clone: Germline and junction disagree at one end, which may indicate a read error. CDR3 bases: TGTGCCAGCAGCTTAGCTAGGGACAGCTCAGAAGCAAAGTCGTTC. Translated, it gives CASSLARDSSEAKSF. The J gene is TRBJ1-2, the V gene TRBV7-2; 7 bases line up with TRBD1. The germline V gene has CDR1 SGHTA and CDR2 FQGNSA. The CDR3 is made up of 15 amino acids.

The J gene is TRBJ2-7, the V gene TRBV19; 8 bases agree with TRBD2. Germline assignment: CDR1 LNHDA and CDR2 SQIVND (reference sequence). V shed 10 bases, J shed 3 bases, and the junction held 8 bases outside the gene matches. The CDR3 is 13 residues long. The CDR3 reads CATSRGGVYEQYF. CDR3 nucleotide sequence: TGTGCCACCTCACGGGGGGGGGTCTACGAGCAGTACTTC.